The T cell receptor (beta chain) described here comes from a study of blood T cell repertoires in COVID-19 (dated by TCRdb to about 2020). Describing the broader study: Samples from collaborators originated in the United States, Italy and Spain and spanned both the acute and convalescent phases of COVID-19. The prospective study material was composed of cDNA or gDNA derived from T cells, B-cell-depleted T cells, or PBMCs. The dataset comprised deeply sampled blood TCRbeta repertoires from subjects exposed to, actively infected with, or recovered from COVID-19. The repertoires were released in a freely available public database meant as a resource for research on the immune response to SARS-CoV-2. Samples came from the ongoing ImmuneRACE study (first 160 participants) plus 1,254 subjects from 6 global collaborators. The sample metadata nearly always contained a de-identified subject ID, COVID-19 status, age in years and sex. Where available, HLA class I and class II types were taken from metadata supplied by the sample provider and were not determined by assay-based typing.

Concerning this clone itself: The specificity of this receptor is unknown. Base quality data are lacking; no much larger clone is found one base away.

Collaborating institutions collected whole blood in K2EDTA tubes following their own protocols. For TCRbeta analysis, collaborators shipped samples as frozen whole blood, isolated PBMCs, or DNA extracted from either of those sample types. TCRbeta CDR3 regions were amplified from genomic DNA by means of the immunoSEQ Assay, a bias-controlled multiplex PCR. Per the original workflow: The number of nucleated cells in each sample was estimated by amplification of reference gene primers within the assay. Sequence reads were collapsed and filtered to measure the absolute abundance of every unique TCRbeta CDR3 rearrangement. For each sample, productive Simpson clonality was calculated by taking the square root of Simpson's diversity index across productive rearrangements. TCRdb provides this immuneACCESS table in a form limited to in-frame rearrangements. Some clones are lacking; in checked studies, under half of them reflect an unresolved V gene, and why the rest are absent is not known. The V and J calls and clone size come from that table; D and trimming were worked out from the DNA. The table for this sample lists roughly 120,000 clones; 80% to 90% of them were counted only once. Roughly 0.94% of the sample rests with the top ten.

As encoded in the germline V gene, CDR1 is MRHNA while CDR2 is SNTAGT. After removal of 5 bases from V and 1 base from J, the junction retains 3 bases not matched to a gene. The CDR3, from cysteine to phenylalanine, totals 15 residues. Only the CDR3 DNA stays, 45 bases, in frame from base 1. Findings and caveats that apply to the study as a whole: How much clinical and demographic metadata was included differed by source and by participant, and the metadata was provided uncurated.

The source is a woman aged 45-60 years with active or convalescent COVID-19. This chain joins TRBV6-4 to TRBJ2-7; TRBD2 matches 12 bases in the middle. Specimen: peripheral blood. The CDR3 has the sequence CASSQLAGGSYEQYF. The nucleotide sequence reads TGTGCCAGCAGTCAACTAGCGGGAGGTTCCTACGAGCAGTACTTC.